This T cell receptor (beta chain) emerged from a study of blood T cell repertoires in COVID-19. Study-wide context: Acute and convalescent COVID-19 samples came from the United States, Italy and Spain. T cells, B-cell-depleted T cells, or PBMCs provided the cDNA or gDNA that served as material.

Losses at the gene ends were 5 bases for V and 1 base for J; bases not matched to a gene: 5. Germline V gene sequence: CDR1 SGHDT, CDR2 YYEEEE. The CDR3 loop spans 15 amino acids. Clones were read by immunoSEQ multiplex PCR, and TCRdb kept only the in-frame ones, dropping some. The sample includes approximately 60,000 clones, 80% to 90% seen only once; the top ten take about 6.9%. The sequence came from a man aged 60 to 75 with active or convalescent COVID-19. The chain is built from TRBV5-6 and TRBJ2-1; 8 bases align to TRBD2. Sample: peripheral blood. In nucleotides, the CDR3 is TGTGCCAGCAGTTTTACTAGCGGATCCTACAATGAGCAGTTCTTC. Its protein is CASSFTSGSYNEQFF.